This T cell receptor beta chain was retrieved from a study of shared clonotypes between healthy human individuals. Whole-study results and caveats: Generally, naive subsets came out with larger estimated richness than memory subsets.

As for this clone: Its antigen is not known.

Generated by immunoSEQ multiplex PCR, the TCRdb table keeps only in-frame clones and is missing some. The table shows roughly 2,000,000 clones, with roughly 95% occurring only once. This CDR3 region has 16 residues. Unmatched junction bases numbered 10, after V lost 6 bases and J lost 3 bases. Germline V gives CDR1 MNHEY, CDR2 SMNVEV (reference sequence). CD45RO-negative cells were positively selected for CCR7, leaving out terminally differentiated effector memory CD45RA+ cells. There were no recent acute infections or vaccinations among the donors, who were healthy HIV-negative adults. Sequencing was performed on naive CD8+ T cells from PBMCs. The genes are TRBV27 and TRBJ2-1; 8 nucleotides line up with TRBD2. The clonotype originates from a man aged 18 to 35 in good health. Some clones in this sample may be carry-over from other donors' samples. The CDR3: CASSSKSGRHYNEQFF. CDR3 nucleotide sequence: TGTGCCAGCAGCTCTAAAAGCGGGAGACACTACAATGAGCAGTTCTTC.